This T cell receptor beta chain was identified during a study of control samples from healthy donors and cancer patients. The repertoire was sequenced with immunoSEQ multiplex PCR; TCRdb's copy has only in-frame clones and lacks some. The data contain about 96,000 clones, more than 85% of them singletons. The sequence derives from a young man in good health. The sample comprised blood.

The CDR3 DNA is TGTGCCACCAAGAGAGGGAATGACTACGAGCAGTACTTC. Its protein product is CATKRGNDYEQYF. V gene TRBV24-1 combines with J gene TRBJ2-7; D is perhaps TRBD2 (5 bases). CDR3 length: 13 amino acids. V was clipped by 8 bases and J by 3 bases, with 13 bases between them. Germline V lookup: CDR1 KGHDR, CDR2 SFDVKD.